The 17 T cell receptor beta chains in this list originate from one sample, sequenced in a study of molecular identifiers for immune sequencing clone quantification. TCRdb reanalysed the PCR reads using MiXCR and keeps one entry per CDR3 protein. The table has some 680,000 distinct CDR3 sequences, less than 30% seen once. Sequencing input: naive CD8+ T cells from blood, with Jurkat cell RNA spiked in. Specified subset: FACS-sorted CD8+CD4-CCR7+CD45RA+ naive T cells. The receptor set was obtained from a human donor in good health. Some libraries in this study had Jurkat cell RNA spiked in.

The V call is TRBV19, the J call TRBJ1-5; 8 bases line up with TRBD1. Germline CDR1 LNHDA, CDR2 SQIVND (reference sequence). The length of the CDR3 is 14 residues. The J segment lost 5 bases and the V segment lost 3 bases, leaving 3 bases of the junction unmatched. CDR3 in amino acids: CASSIQGAYQPQHF. In nucleotides, the CDR3 is TGTGCCAGTAGTATCCAGGGGGCCTATCAGCCCCAGCATTTT.

Comment on this clonotype: A much larger clone differs by one base, so this may be a read error. The chain employs TRBV25-1 and TRBJ2-5; D gene ambiguous. Germline V CDR1 and CDR2: MGHDK, SYGVNS. The CDR3 has 14 residues. CDR3: CASSDWASQETRYF. The DNA of the CDR3 is TGTGCCAGCAGTGACTGGGCCTCCCAAGAGACCCGGTACTTC.

This chain links TRBV7-3 with TRBJ2-3, with D hard to call. Germline V CDR1 and CDR2: SGHTA, FQGTGA. This CDR3 is 16 amino acids long. V was clipped by 1 base and J by 3 bases, with 14 bases between them. The CDR3 sequence: CASSLNLTPETDTQYF. The CDR3, as DNA: TGTGCCAGCAGCTTAAACTTGACACCTGAAACAGATACGCAGTATTTT. Looking up the rest from reference TRBV7-3 and TRBJ2-3 gives the full variable domain: GAGVSQTPSNKVTEKGKYVELRCDPISGHTALYWYRQSLGQGPEFLIYFQGTGAADDSGLPNDRFFAVRPEGSVSTLKIQRTERGDSAVYLCASSLNLTPETDTQYFGPGTRLTVL.

In the case of this clonotype: A read error may explain this, as a much larger clone is one base away. The chain uses TRBV5-1 and TRBJ2-7; 10 nucleotides align to TRBD2. J lost 2 bases, V lost 0 bases, and 5 bases had no gene match. There are 16 residues in the CDR3. CDR1 and CDR2 from the germline V gene are SGHRS and YFSETQ. The CDR3 nucleotides are TGCGCCAGCAGCTTGGATGTAGCGGGAGGCCCCTACGAGCAGTACTTC. It specifies CASSLDVAGGPYEQYF.

This clonotype showed up just a few times. The chain is built from TRBV7-9 and TRBJ2-3; no firm D call. Germline V gene lookup returns CDR1 SEHNR and CDR2 FQNEAQ (reference sequence). V was pared by 1 base and J by 6 bases, with 11 bases between. The CDR3 spans 14 residues. CDR3 region: CASSLERMVDTQYF. CDR3 DNA: TGTGCCAGCAGCTTAGAACGGATGGTGGATACGCAGTATTTT.

In DNA form, the CDR3 reads TGTGCCAGCAGGAAGTGGGGGCATCACGAGCAGTACTTC. Protein: CASRKWGHHEQYF. The chain links TRBV25-1 to TRBJ2-7; a possible D gene is TRBD1 (6 bases). V lost 6 bases and J 5 bases, leaving 14 bases between the germline ends. The CDR3 length is 13 residues. Germline CDR1 and CDR2: MGHDK and SYGVNS.

This clonotype was seen at least ten times. CDR3 amino acids: CASSWGQGGDTQYF. CDR3 DNA sequence: TGTGCCAGCAGCTGGGGACAGGGAGGAGATACGCAGTATTTT. V is TRBV7-2 and J is TRBJ2-3; 9 positions match TRBD1. The CDR3 covers 14 residues. Germline-derived CDR1 and CDR2 are SGHTA and FQGNSA. V gave up 4 bases and J gave up 5 bases; unmatched junction bases: 4.

In regard to this clonotype: An end of the junction does not agree with germline; a read error may underlie this. The chain is built from TRBV19 and TRBJ2-1, with D perhaps TRBD2 (5 bases). Germline CDR1 reads LNHDA; CDR2 reads SQIVND (reference sequence). The CDR3 covers 13 residues. CDR3 sequence: CASGIGSTDEQFF. The CDR3 region has the DNA TGTGCCAGTGGTATAGGGAGTACGGATGAGCAGTTCTTC.

Only a few counts were recorded for this clonotype. The rearrangement uses TRBV11-2 and TRBJ2-1, with D possibly TRBD1 on 5 matching bases. There are 11 residues in the CDR3. The V and J ends lost 4 bases and 10 bases respectively, with 8 bases between them. CDR1 is SGHAT and CDR2 is FQNNGV in the germline V gene. CDR3 loop: CASSWAGEQFF. CDR3 DNA: TGTGCCAGCAGCTGGGCAGGGGAGCAGTTCTTC.

The gene calls are TRBV30 and TRBJ2-7, with 12 bases identical to TRBD2. In germline, CDR1 is GTSNPN, CDR2 SVGIG (reference sequence). The CDR3 length is 16 residues. Unmatched junction bases numbered 4, after V lost 1 base and J lost 0 bases. The CDR3 sequence is CAWSAGLAGFSYEQYF. The CDR3 DNA is TGTGCCTGGAGTGCCGGACTAGCGGGGTTCTCCTACGAGCAGTACTTC.

This chain joins TRBV28 and TRBJ1-5, with D hard to call. Looked up from germline, CDR1 is MDHEN and CDR2 is SYDVKM. CDR3 length: 16 amino acids. V was pared by 8 bases and J by 0 bases, with 17 bases between. DNA for the CDR3: TGTGCCAGCTCTCTGATGGGTCAGTATAGCAATCAGCCCCAGCATTTT. It translates to CASSLMGQYSNQPQHF.

The rearrangement joins TRBV2 to TRBJ1-4, with D possibly TRBD1 on 5 matching bases. Trimming stripped 11 bases from V and 7 bases from J, with 14 bases between. Germline V gene data show CDR1 as SNHLY and CDR2 as FYNNEI. The CDR3 extends over 12 amino acids. This chain's CDR3 is CACRGSSEKLFF. Written as DNA, the CDR3 is TGTGCCTGCCGGGGCAGCAGTGAAAAACTGTTTTTT.

In its sample, this clonotype was seen many times. V and J are TRBV7-9 and TRBJ2-1, with D possibly matching TRBD2 (5 bases). The CDR3 totals 12 residues. Between the trimmed V and J ends, which lost 2 bases and 8 bases, there was a span of 7 bases. Germline assignment: CDR1 SEHNR and CDR2 FQNEAQ (reference sequence). The chain's CDR3 is CASSLSGYEQFF. CDR3 sequence (DNA): TGTGCCAGCAGCTTATCGGGGTATGAGCAGTTCTTC.

This clonotype has ten or more counts. The gene calls are TRBV7-9 and TRBJ2-2, with 7 bases lining up with TRBD1. V lost 5 bases and J lost 2; bases outside the gene matches: 8. CDR1 is SEHNR and CDR2 is FQNEAQ in the germline V gene (reference sequence). This CDR3 spans 16 amino acids. The CDR3 coding sequence is TGTGCCAGCAGCGGATGGGACAGCATAAACACCGGGGAGCTGTTTTTT. Its protein is CASSGWDSINTGELFF.

This clonotype was counted many times. The CDR3 DNA reads as TGTGCCAGCAGCTTAGAGTCCAGGGGAGGTCCGAACACCGGGGAGCTGTTTTTT. It yields the protein CASSLESRGGPNTGELFF. J is TRBJ2-2 and V is TRBV7-9, with D tentatively TRBD1 or TRBD2 (6 bases each). This CDR3 is 18 amino acids long. Germline assignment: CDR1 SEHNR and CDR2 FQNEAQ (reference sequence). The V end was cut by 1 base, the J end by 0 bases, with 15 bases between.

In its sample, this clonotype was seen a few times. The chain employs TRBV29-1 and TRBJ2-7; TRBD1 might be the D (7 bases). Trimming pared 3 bases from V and 3 bases from J, leaving 12 bases between. Per the germline V gene, CDR1 is SQVTM and CDR2 is ANQGSEA. The CDR3 is made up of 13 amino acids. The chain's CDR3 is CSVEEGANYEQYF. Here the CDR3 DNA reads TGCAGCGTTGAGGAGGGGGCTAACTACGAGCAGTACTTC.

In the case of this clonotype: At one boundary the junction diverges from the germline segment, which might be a read error. This chain joins TRBV19 and TRBJ1-1; D remains unclear. Germline assignment: CDR1 LNHDA and CDR2 SQIVND (reference sequence). The CDR3 consists of 14 residues. CDR3 in amino acids: CASSMRAANTAAFF. In DNA, the CDR3 is TGTGCCAGTAGTATGAGGGCGGCCAACACTGCAGCTTTCTTT.